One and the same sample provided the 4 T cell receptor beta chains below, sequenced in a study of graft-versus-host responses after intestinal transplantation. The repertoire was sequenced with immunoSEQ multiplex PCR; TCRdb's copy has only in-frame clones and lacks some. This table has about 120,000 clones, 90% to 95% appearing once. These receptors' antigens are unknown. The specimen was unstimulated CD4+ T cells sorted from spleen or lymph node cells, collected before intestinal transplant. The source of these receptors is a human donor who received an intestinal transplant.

The CDR3 nucleotides read TGTGCCAGCAGACCGCTCCTTAGCACAGATACGCAGTATTTT. It specifies CASRPLLSTDTQYF. This sequence joins TRBV27 and TRBJ2-3; no definite D call. The germline gives CDR1 MNHEY, CDR2 SMNVEV (reference sequence). Trimming left V 6 bases short and J 0 bases short, with 10 bases between. The CDR3 totals 14 residues.

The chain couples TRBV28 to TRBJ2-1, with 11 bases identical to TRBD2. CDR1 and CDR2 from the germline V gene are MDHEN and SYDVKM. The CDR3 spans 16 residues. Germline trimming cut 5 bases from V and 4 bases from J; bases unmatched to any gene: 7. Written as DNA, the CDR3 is TGTGCCAGCAGTGGGGACCGACTAGCGGGGTACAATGAGCAGTTCTTC. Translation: CASSGDRLAGYNEQFF.

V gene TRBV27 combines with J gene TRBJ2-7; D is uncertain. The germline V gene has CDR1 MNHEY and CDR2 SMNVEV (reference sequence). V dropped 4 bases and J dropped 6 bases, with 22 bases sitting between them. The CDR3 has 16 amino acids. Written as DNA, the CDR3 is TGTGCCAGCAGTTCCCCCCCCACCACAGTGACCGGCGAGCAGTACTTC. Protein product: CASSSPPTTVTGEQYF.

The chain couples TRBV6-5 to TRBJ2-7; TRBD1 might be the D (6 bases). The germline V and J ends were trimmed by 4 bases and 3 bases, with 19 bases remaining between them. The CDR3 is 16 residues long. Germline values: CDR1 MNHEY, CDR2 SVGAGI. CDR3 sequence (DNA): TGTGCCAGCAGTTTTGACAGGCGACTGACCCACTACGAGCAGTACTTC. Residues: CASSFDRRLTHYEQYF.